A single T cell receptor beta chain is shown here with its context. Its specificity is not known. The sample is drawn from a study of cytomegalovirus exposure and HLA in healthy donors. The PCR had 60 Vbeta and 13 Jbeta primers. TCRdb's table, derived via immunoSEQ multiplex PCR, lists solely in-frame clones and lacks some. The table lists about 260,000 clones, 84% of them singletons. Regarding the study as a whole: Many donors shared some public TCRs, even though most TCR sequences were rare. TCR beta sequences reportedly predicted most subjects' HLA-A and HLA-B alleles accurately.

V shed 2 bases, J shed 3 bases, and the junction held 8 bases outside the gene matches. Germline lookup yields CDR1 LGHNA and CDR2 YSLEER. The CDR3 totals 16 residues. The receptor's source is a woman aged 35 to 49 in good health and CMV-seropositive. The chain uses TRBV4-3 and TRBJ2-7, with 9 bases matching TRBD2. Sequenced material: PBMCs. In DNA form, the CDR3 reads TGCGCCAGCAGCCAACGACTAGCGGACGTGAGCTACGAGCAGTACTTC. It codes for CASSQRLADVSYEQYF.